This TCR beta chain was obtained from a study of cytomegalovirus exposure and HLA in healthy donors. The CDR3 is made up of 15 amino acids. V dropped 4 bases and J dropped 9; count of bases not matched to a gene: 11. Per germline, CDR1 SGHTA and CDR2 FQGTGA. Both 60 Vbeta primers and 13 Jbeta primers went into the PCR. Sequencing used immunoSEQ multiplex PCR; TCRdb keeps in-frame clones, though not all of them. The sample includes roughly 150,000 clones, roughly 77% of them seen just once. Input material: PBMCs. The chain carries TRBV7-3 and TRBJ2-1, with 8 bases that match TRBD2. The sequence was collected from a young man in good health and CMV-seropositive. The CDR3 DNA reads TGTGCCAGCAGCTACGGGACTAGTGGGGGGGGTGAGCAGTTCTTC. Translation gives CASSYGTSGGGEQFF.